The 3 T cell receptor beta chains presented below share a single source sample, sequenced in a study of CD8 T cells in ankylosing spondylitis. From the 5' RACE reads, TCRdb called clonotypes with MiXCR, one entry per CDR3 protein. The repertoire consists of 210,000 or so distinct CDR3 sequences, with 8% to 9% occurring once and the leading ten covering around 4.4%. The sample was blood, either unsorted or a sorted T cell fraction (not recorded which). These receptors were taken from a female donor with ankylosing spondylitis or in good health (not recorded which).

Concerning this clonotype itself: A much larger clone lies a single base off, so this may be a read error. This chain connects TRBV6-5 to TRBJ2-1; 7 bases are shared with TRBD2. V was clipped by 5 bases and J by 9 bases; unmatched bases: 4. In germline, CDR1 is MNHEY, CDR2 SVGAGI. The CDR3 extends over 12 amino acids. The CDR3: CASSGGGSEQFF. As DNA, the CDR3 is TGTGCCAGCAGTGGGGGGGGGAGTGAGCAGTTCTTC.

At least ten counts were recorded for this clonotype. The chain recombines TRBV2 with TRBJ2-1; D ambiguous. This CDR3 comprises 11 residues. Trimming cost V 2 bases and J 4 bases, with 0 bases left between them. Per germline, CDR1 SNHLY and CDR2 FYNNEI. The CDR3 sequence is CASSEYNEQFF. CDR3 DNA sequence: TGTGCCAGCAGTGAATACAATGAGCAGTTCTTC.

There are a few counts of this clonotype. The chain carries TRBV6-6 and TRBJ2-5, with TRBD2 matching 10 bases. This CDR3 comprises 14 residues. The trim removed 2 bases at V and 5 bases at J, leaving 2 bases unmatched. Germline V gene lookup returns CDR1 MNHNY and CDR2 SVGAGI (reference sequence). CDR3 residues: CASSYISGRETQYF. The CDR3, as DNA: TGTGCCAGCAGTTACATTAGCGGGAGGGAGACCCAGTACTTC.